Each of the 27 T cell receptor beta chains below was sequenced from the same sample in a study of CD8+CD57+ T cells in acquired aplastic anemia. Patients who underwent sequencing had shown CD8+CD57+ cell expansion by flow cytometry. Both TCR beta VDJ combination and CDR3 sequence profiling were carried out. Genomic DNA was the template for this profiling. TCRdb reanalysed the reads using MiXCR and keeps one entry per CDR3 protein. This sample carries roughly 200,000 distinct CDR3 sequences, 65% of them seen once, and the ten largest clones take under 60%. Sequences were obtained from sorted CD4+, CD8+, or CD8+CD57+ T cells (not recorded which) from PBMCs. The receptors originated from a human donor with aplastic anemia.

Ten or more counts support this clonotype. This chain connects TRBV27 to TRBJ1-6; TRBD1 might be the D (5 bases). The ends were cut back, 5 bases at V and 9 bases at J, with 20 bases in the middle. The CDR3 spans 16 residues. Germline V CDR1 and CDR2: MNHEY, SMNVEV (reference sequence). As DNA, the CDR3 is TGTGCCAGCAGTAGCCGTCAGGGTGGAGTTGTTTCACCCCTCCACTTT. Protein: CASSSRQGGVVSPLHF.

The CDR3 nucleotides are TGCAGTGCTACAGGGACAGGGAGGGACACCGGGGAGCTGTTTTTT. As protein: CSATGTGRDTGELFF. The V gene is TRBV20-1, the J gene TRBJ2-2; TRBD1 matches 9 bases. From germline, CDR1 is DFQATT and CDR2 SNEGSKA (reference sequence). The CDR3 runs 15 residues. V lost 4 bases and J lost 3; bases outside the gene matches: 6.

This clonotype was counted between two and nine times. The chain links TRBV14 to TRBJ1-6, with D possibly matching TRBD1 (5 bases). V dropped 3 bases and J dropped 6 bases, with 15 bases sitting between them. Germline CDR1 reads SGHDN; CDR2 reads FVKESK. The CDR3 is made up of 16 amino acids. The CDR3 protein is CASSQTSGLPNSPLHF. For the CDR3, the DNA is TGTGCCAGCAGCCAGACTTCGGGACTTCCTAATTCACCCCTCCACTTT.

This clonotype was observed at least ten times. The chain has TRBV6-6 and TRBJ1-4; 10 bases fit TRBD1. The CDR3 is 16 residues long. After removal of 2 bases from V and 6 bases from J, the junction contained 6 bases not matched to a gene. The germline V gene encodes CDR1 MNHNY and CDR2 SVGAGI (reference sequence). As DNA, the CDR3 is TGTGCCAGCAGTTACGGCCCCGGGACAGGGGATGAAAAACTGTTTTTT. This codes for CASSYGPGTGDEKLFF.

The J gene is TRBJ2-7, the V gene TRBV7-2; D gene uncertain. CDR1 is SGHTA, CDR2 FQGNSA, per germline. CDR3 size: 15 residues. Trimming took 6 bases from V and 3 from J, leaving 18 bases between them. CDR3 sequence: CASSYTLGPLYEQYF. CDR3 coding DNA: TGTGCCAGCAGTTACACTCTAGGTCCCCTCTACGAGCAGTACTTC.

The V gene is TRBV15, the J gene TRBJ2-5, with 10 bases matching TRBD2. Germline trimming cut 0 bases from V and 4 bases from J; bases unmatched to any gene: 2. The CDR3 runs 15 residues. Germline CDR1 reads LNHNV; CDR2 reads YYDKDF (reference sequence). As DNA, the CDR3 is TGTGCCACCAGCAGAGAAGCGGGAGGGATAGAGACCCAGTACTTC. Translated, it gives CATSREAGGIETQYF.

This rearrangement joins TRBV7-3 to TRBJ2-1, with TRBD2 matching over 8 bases. CDR3 length: 15 amino acids. With 2 bases clipped from V and 3 bases from J, the junction kept 3 bases outside the gene matches. Per the germline V gene, CDR1 is SGHTA and CDR2 is FQGTGA. The CDR3 loop is CASSLVRGGYNEQFF. CDR3 nucleotides: TGTGCCAGCAGCTTAGTTCGGGGGGGCTACAATGAGCAGTTCTTC.

The chain joins TRBV10-2 to TRBJ2-7, with 10 positions matching TRBD1. V shed 6 bases and J 6 bases; nucleotides not matched to a gene: 2. The CDR3 totals 12 residues. Germline assignment: CDR1 WSHSY and CDR2 SAAADI. The CDR3 spells CASRGQGPEQYF. CDR3 sequence (DNA): TGCGCCAGCAGGGGACAGGGGCCCGAGCAGTACTTC.

The gene calls are TRBV7-3 and TRBJ2-3, with 7 bases lining up with TRBD1. The CDR3 contains 15 residues. In germline, CDR1 is SGHTA, CDR2 FQGTGA. V lost 6 bases, J lost 0 bases, and 6 bases stayed unmatched. The CDR3 loop is CASREGTASTDTQYF. The CDR3 DNA reads as TGTGCCAGCAGGGAAGGGACAGCGAGCACAGATACGCAGTATTTT.

Ten or more counts support this clonotype. This chain uses TRBV2 with TRBJ1-5; D possibly corresponds to TRBD1 (6 bases). V lost 6 bases to trimming and J lost 7 bases, with 16 bases between them. The CDR3 consists of 14 residues. Germline V CDR1 and CDR2: SNHLY, FYNNEI. The CDR3 spells CASREKQGWQPQHF. CDR3 DNA: TGTGCCAGCAGAGAGAAGCAGGGGTGGCAGCCCCAGCATTTT.

This clonotype was detected only a few times. The CDR3 protein is CASSWGDTDYEQYF. CDR3 DNA: TGTGCCAGCAGCTGGGGGGACACCGACTACGAGCAGTACTTC. The rearrangement joins TRBV9 to TRBJ2-7, with D perhaps assigned TRBD1 or TRBD2 (6 bases each). Looked up from germline, CDR1 is SGDLS and CDR2 is YYNGEE. V lost 4 bases and J lost 3, with 14 bases in between. This CDR3 has 14 residues.

The rearrangement joins TRBV20-1 to TRBJ2-7; 10 bases are a match to TRBD2. Per the germline V gene, CDR1 is DFQATT and CDR2 is SNEGSKA (reference sequence). Trimming at V came to 6 bases and at J to 7 bases, leaving 9 bases not matched to a gene. CDR3 length: 13 amino acids. The CDR3 region has the DNA TGCAGTGCCCCTAGAGCGGGAGGGGCTGAGCAGTACTTC. Translating it yields CSAPRAGGAEQYF.

By frequency in the sample, this clonotype is medium-sized. The chain carries TRBV24-1 and TRBJ2-3; unclear D gene. Germline V gene data show CDR1 as KGHDR and CDR2 as SFDVKD. The length of the CDR3 is 13 residues. The V gene lost 4 bases and the J gene lost 5 bases, with 9 bases spanning the gap. This chain's CDR3 is CATSDSTEDTQYF. CDR3 coding DNA: TGTGCCACCAGTGACTCAACCGAAGATACGCAGTATTTT.

The rearrangement joins TRBV19 to TRBJ1-1; D not certain. The CDR3 loop spans 17 amino acids. Germline values: CDR1 LNHDA, CDR2 SQIVND (reference sequence). The V end was cut by 2 bases, the J end by 3 bases, with 19 bases between. The CDR3 sequence is CASSIYVPGWRDTEAFF. CDR3 nucleotide sequence: TGTGCCAGTAGTATATACGTCCCGGGTTGGAGGGACACTGAAGCTTTCTTT.

The chain joins TRBV9 to TRBJ2-7; either TRBD1 or TRBD2 may supply D (5 bases each). This CDR3 region has 14 residues. Germline V gene data show CDR1 as SGDLS and CDR2 as YYNGEE. Deletions cut 2 bases from V and 5 bases from J, with 14 bases between. This CDR3 reads CASSVWGSGDEQYF. The DNA for the CDR3 is TGTGCCAGCAGCGTCTGGGGGTCTGGGGACGAGCAGTACTTC.

This clonotype was observed once. Likely a read error: the CDR3 ends without its conserved phenylalanine or tryptophan. The limits of the CDR3 on the DNA are not certain, so only TCRdb's listed CDR3 is given. CDR3 in amino acids: CASSHGFGVNY. V and J are TRBV14 and TRBJ1-1. 11 amino acids form the CDR3, both terminal residues included. Germline assignment: CDR1 SGHDN and CDR2 FVKESK.

Only one count was recorded for this clonotype. V is TRBV7-3 and J is TRBJ1-2; TRBD1 agrees at 7 bases. Germline V gene lookup returns CDR1 SGHTA and CDR2 FQGTGA. This CDR3 spans 14 amino acids. J gave up 6 bases and V 4 bases, and 8 bases lay outside the gene matches. The CDR3 DNA sequence: TGTGCCAGCAGCTCCCGACAGGGCTGGGATGGCTACACCTTC. The encoded protein is CASSSRQGWDGYTF.

The chain links TRBV20-1 to TRBJ1-4, with a tentative D call TRBD1 (6 bases). CDR1 and CDR2 (germline): DFQATT, SNEGSKA (reference sequence). V was trimmed by 0 bases and J by 8 bases, leaving 10 bases between them. The CDR3 extends over 13 amino acids. CDR3 in amino acids: CSARDGGHEKLFF. The CDR3 region has the DNA TGCAGTGCTAGAGATGGGGGGCACGAAAAACTGTTTTTT.

This clonotype was observed at least ten times. The CDR3 loop reads CASRLTSSYEQYF. CDR3 in DNA: TGTGCCAGCAGGCTGACTAGCTCCTACGAGCAGTACTTC. The rearrangement uses TRBV27 and TRBJ2-7; TRBD2 is a possible D gene (6 bases). The CDR3 is made up of 13 amino acids. CDR1 is MNHEY, CDR2 SMNVEV, per germline (reference sequence). Trimming removed 6 bases from V and 0 bases from J, with 9 bases in between.

This clonotype was picked up many times. This chain uses TRBV2 with TRBJ1-1, with 11 bases that match TRBD1. The CDR3 sequence is 14 residues long. The trim removed 5 bases at V and 5 bases at J, leaving 4 bases unmatched. The germline V gene has CDR1 SNHLY and CDR2 FYNNEI. CDR3 sequence: CASSWTGGGTEAFF. In DNA form, the CDR3 reads TGTGCCAGCAGTTGGACAGGGGGCGGAACTGAAGCTTTCTTT.

This chain uses TRBV6-5 with TRBJ1-4, with 7 bases identical to TRBD1. Germline V gene data show CDR1 as MNHEY and CDR2 as SVGAGI. This CDR3 is built from 14 residues. Trimming cost V 5 bases and J 8 bases; bases outside gene matches: 8. The CDR3 loop reads CASSPILTGEKLFF. For the CDR3, the DNA is TGTGCCAGCAGTCCGATCCTGACAGGGGAAAAACTGTTTTTT.

V usage is TRBV10-3 and J usage is TRBJ2-3; 7 bases line up with TRBD2. CDR1 and CDR2 (germline): ENHRY, SYGVKD. V lost 7 bases, J lost 5 bases, and 15 bases stayed unmatched. The length of the CDR3 is 16 residues. CDR3 loop: CAINPRGDSGLDTQYF. The CDR3 region has the DNA TGTGCCATCAACCCCCGGGGGGACTCAGGGTTAGATACGCAGTATTTT.

This clonotype was counted at least ten times. The rearrangement uses TRBV9 and TRBJ2-7; 7 bases fit TRBD1. CDR1 and CDR2 from the germline V gene are SGDLS and YYNGEE. V was pared by 3 bases and J by 3 bases, with 9 bases of the junction left unmatched. The CDR3 spans 15 residues. In DNA, the CDR3 is TGTGCCAGCAGCGCCGAACCCGGGACAGTCTACGAGCAGTACTTC. Amino acids: CASSAEPGTVYEQYF.

V is TRBV25-1 and J is TRBJ1-1; TRBD1 matches 9 bases. The CDR3 consists of 15 residues. V was pared by 6 bases and J by 3 bases, with 8 bases of the junction left unmatched. Per germline, CDR1 MGHDK and CDR2 SYGVNS. The DNA of the CDR3 is TGTGCCAGCAGATCTTGGGACAGGGTCGACACTGAAGCTTTCTTT. Translated, it gives CASRSWDRVDTEAFF.

This clonotype was seen only a few times. The chain links TRBV12-3 or TRBV12-4 to TRBJ1-1, with unresolved D. Trimming pared 1 base from V and 10 bases from J, leaving 13 bases between. The CDR3 totals 13 residues. In DNA, the CDR3 is TGTGCCAGCAGTTTAGGTCCGCTTGTGAGAGCTTTCTTT. Its protein product is CASSLGPLVRAFF.

V and J are TRBV2 and TRBJ1-3; D gene ambiguous. Germline assignment: CDR1 SNHLY and CDR2 FYNNEI. The CDR3 is made up of 12 amino acids. With 3 bases removed from V and 4 bases from J, the gap between germline ends came to 4 bases. CDR3 amino acids: CASSDGGNTIYF. The DNA for the CDR3 is TGTGCCAGCAGTGACGGGGGAAACACCATATATTTT.

The V gene is TRBV10-3, the J gene TRBJ2-7; possibly TRBD1 for D (5 bases). The length of the CDR3 is 13 residues. The V end was cut by 7 bases, the J end by 0 bases, with 10 bases between. CDR1 is ENHRY, CDR2 SYGVKD, per germline. Here the CDR3 reads CAIKDTDSYEQYF. DNA for the CDR3: TGTGCCATCAAGGACACCGACTCCTACGAGCAGTACTTC.